This T cell receptor beta chain is from a study of T cells in Graves' hyperthyroidism and ophthalmopathy. Patients with uncontrolled infections, other autoimmune diseases, pregnancy or lactation were excluded. Diagnosing involved the use of clinical symptoms, serum thyroxine and TRAb, thyroid ultrasound and orbital computed tomography. Regarding the study as a whole: By a 13 V-J model, ophthalmopathy was set apart from stable hyperthyroidism.

RNA transcripts served as the template for amplifying TCR beta CDR3 regions. The HTBI set primed first-round TCR CDR3 RT-PCR. TCRdb processed the multiplex PCR reads anew with MiXCR; each CDR3 protein has one entry. The sample records about 520,000 distinct CDR3 sequences, roughly a quarter being singletons. This clonotype was counted only a few times. Its antigen is not identified. V dropped 3 bases and J dropped 0 bases, with 20 bases sitting between them. The germline V gene encodes CDR1 MGHDK and CDR2 SYGVNS. The CDR3 spans 18 residues. This receptor was identified in a woman in her thirties with Graves' ophthalmopathy. J is TRBJ2-5 and V is TRBV25-1; a weak D match, TRBD1 (5 bases). The sequenced sample was blood. The CDR3 here is CASSDKSQGSVYQETQYF. The CDR3 DNA follows: TGTGCCAGCAGTGACAAAAGCCAGGGATCCGTGTACCAAGAGACCCAGTACTTC. The complete variable domain, with remaining parts taken from reference TRBV25-1 and TRBJ2-5, reads EADIYQTPRYLVIGTGKKITLECSQTMGHDKMYWYQQDPGMELHLIHYSYGVNSTEKGDLSSESTVSRIRTEHFPLTLESARPSHTSQYLCASSDKSQGSVYQETQYFGPGTRLLVL.